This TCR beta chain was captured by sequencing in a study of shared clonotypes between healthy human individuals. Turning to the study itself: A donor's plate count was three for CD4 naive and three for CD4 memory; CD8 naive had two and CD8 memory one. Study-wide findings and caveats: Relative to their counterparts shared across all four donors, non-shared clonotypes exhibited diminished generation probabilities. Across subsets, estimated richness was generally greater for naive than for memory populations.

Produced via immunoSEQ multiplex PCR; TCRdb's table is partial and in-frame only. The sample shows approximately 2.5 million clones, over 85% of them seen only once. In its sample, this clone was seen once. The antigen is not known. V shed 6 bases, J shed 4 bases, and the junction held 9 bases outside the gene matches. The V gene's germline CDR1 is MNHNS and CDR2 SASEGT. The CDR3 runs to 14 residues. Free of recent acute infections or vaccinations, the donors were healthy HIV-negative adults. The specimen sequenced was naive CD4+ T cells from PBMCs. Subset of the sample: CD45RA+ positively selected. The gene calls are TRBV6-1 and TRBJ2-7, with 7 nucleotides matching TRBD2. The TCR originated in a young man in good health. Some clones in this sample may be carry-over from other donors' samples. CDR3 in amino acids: CASSTNGRLYEQYF. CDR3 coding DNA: TGTGCCAGCAGCACAAACGGGAGGTTATACGAGCAGTACTTC.